The 3 T cell receptor beta chains below come from one sample, sequenced in a study of CD8 T cells in ankylosing spondylitis. A single record per CDR3 protein comes from TCRdb applying MiXCR to the 5' RACE reads. The sample has under 250,000 distinct CDR3 sequences; roughly a tenth are singletons. The sequencing sample was made of blood, either unsorted or a sorted T cell fraction (not recorded which). These TCRs come from a male donor with ankylosing spondylitis or in good health (not recorded which).

This clonotype came up many times. The chain links TRBV7-7 to TRBJ2-7; D call uncertain. This CDR3 is built from 12 residues. V lost 4 bases and J lost 4, with 8 bases in between. From germline, CDR1 is SSHAT and CDR2 FNYEAQ (reference sequence). The CDR3 reads CASSYRIYEQYF. In nucleotides, the CDR3 is TGTGCCAGCAGCTACAGAATTTACGAGCAGTACTTC.

This clonotype has at least ten counts. V usage is TRBV10-3 and J usage is TRBJ2-5; D gene uncertain. V shed 4 bases and J shed 5 bases, with 11 bases lying between them. Germline V gene sequence: CDR1 ENHRY, CDR2 SYGVKD. The length of the CDR3 is 13 residues. The CDR3 region has the DNA TGTGCCATCAGTGGATCCAGCCCTGAGACCCAGTACTTC. Its translation: CAISGSSPETQYF.

This clonotype showed up many times. The chain combines TRBV11-2 with TRBJ2-5, with 7 bases lining up with TRBD1. The V and J ends lost 3 bases and 4 bases, in that order; junction bases with no gene match: 8. This CDR3 is built from 15 residues. Germline assignment: CDR1 SGHAT and CDR2 FQNNGV. The CDR3 here is CASSFNRGGAETQYF. The CDR3 bases are TGTGCCAGCAGCTTTAATCGAGGGGGCGCAGAGACCCAGTACTTC.